This T cell receptor (beta chain) was retrieved from a study of cytomegalovirus exposure and HLA in healthy donors. The PCR made use of 60 Vbeta and 13 Jbeta primers. This table comes from immunoSEQ multiplex PCR, and its TCRdb copy is limited to in-frame clones, with some not included. Of 150,000 or so clones detected, over 60% appear once; the ten largest clones hold around 2.9%. Overall study results and limits: A later analysis revealed that TCR association rates differed between HLA loci, peaking at DRB1 and bottoming out at HLA-C.

Germline V gene sequence: CDR1 MDHEN, CDR2 SYDVKM. The CDR3 covers 18 residues. Trimming left V 3 bases short and J 5 bases short, with 23 bases between. As concerns this clone: The antigen is not known.

This TCR derives from a man aged 35 to 55 in good health and CMV-seropositive. The sequenced sample was PBMCs. This sequence joins TRBV28 and TRBJ1-5; maybe TRBD1 (6 bases). CDR3 sequence: CASSFSGGLGSLDQPQHF. CDR3 DNA sequence: TGTGCCAGCAGTTTTTCGGGGGGCTTAGGGTCATTGGATCAGCCCCAGCATTTT.